This entry lists 9 T cell receptor beta chains sequenced from one sample in a study of identical twins. TCRdb passed the 5' RACE reads through MiXCR, listing each CDR3 protein once. This table holds a few hundred thousand distinct CDR3 sequences, 7.5% to 10% found once. These sequences were also reported in another study, on yellow fever vaccine responses in identical twins.

The sample comprised PBMCs. The receptor source for this set is a woman between 18 and 30 years old in good health.

A remark on this clonotype: Compared with germline, one end of the junction differs, possibly owing to a read error. This sequence joins TRBV20-1 and TRBJ2-3, with TRBD2 as a possible D gene (5 bases). In germline, CDR1 is DFQATT, CDR2 SNEGSKA (reference sequence). The CDR3 runs 13 residues. DNA for the CDR3: TGCAGCAATACTAGACTCGGACGTGATACGAAGTATTTT. Translated: CSNTRLGRDTKYF.

The genes are TRBV11-2 and TRBJ2-5, with D uncertain. In germline, CDR1 is SGHAT, CDR2 FQNNGV. V lost 4 bases, J lost 2 bases, and 11 bases lay in between. CDR3 length equals 14 residues. CDR3 residues: CASSSTLRQETQYF. CDR3 in DNA: TGTGCCAGCAGCTCGACTTTGCGTCAAGAGACCCAGTACTTC.

The table lists this clonotype with many counts. This chain joins TRBV6-5 and TRBJ2-7, with no clear D. Trimming took off 2 bases at V and 1 base at J, with 6 bases between the two ends. CDR1 and CDR2 (germline): MNHEY, SVGAGI. This CDR3 comprises 13 residues. The CDR3 sequence is CASSYRSSYEQYF. CDR3 sequence (DNA): TGTGCCAGCAGTTACCGTTCATCCTACGAGCAGTACTTC.

Ten or more counts support this clonotype. The chain links TRBV29-1 to TRBJ2-5; 11 nucleotides agree with TRBD2. V gave up 6 bases and J gave up 5 bases; unmatched junction bases: 11. The CDR3 covers 15 residues. The germline gives CDR1 SQVTM, CDR2 ANQGSEA. The CDR3 sequence: CSVASSGRSGETQYF. Written as DNA, the CDR3 is TGCAGCGTCGCCTCTAGCGGGAGGAGTGGGGAGACCCAGTACTTC.

This clonotype was observed many times. The J gene is TRBJ2-1, the V gene TRBV5-1; D ambiguous. The CDR3 extends over 15 amino acids. The germline gives CDR1 SGHRS, CDR2 YFSETQ. Trimming removed 0 bases at V and 7 bases at J, with 14 bases between. This CDR3 is CASSLGQRITNEQFF. CDR3 DNA sequence: TGCGCCAGCAGCTTGGGCCAGAGAATAACGAATGAGCAGTTCTTC. The complete variable domain, with remaining parts taken from reference TRBV5-1 and TRBJ2-1, reads KAGVTQTPRYLIKTRGQQVTLSCSPISGHRSVSWYQQTPGQGLQFLFEYFSETQRNKGNFPGRFSGRQFSNSRSEMNVSTLELGDSALYLCASSLGQRITNEQFFGPGTRLTVL.

This clonotype was detected a few times. This chain connects TRBV6-2 or TRBV6-3 to TRBJ2-2, with TRBD2 identical over 10 bases. Germline-derived CDR1 and CDR2 are MNHEY and SVGEGT. The CDR3 covers 19 residues. V dropped 5 bases and J dropped 4; count of bases not matched to a gene: 16. The CDR3 nucleotides read TGTGCCAGCAGTCCCTCCCACTCTAGCGGGAGTATTTTCACCGGGGAGCTGTTTTTT. This gives the protein CASSPSHSSGSIFTGELFF.

This clonotype was recorded a few times. This chain joins TRBV7-2 and TRBJ2-3, with D hard to call. V lost 5 bases to trimming and J lost 2 bases, with 14 bases between them. The CDR3 length is 15 residues. Germline CDR1 SGHTA, CDR2 FQGNSA. CDR3 nucleotides: TGTGCCAGCAGCCCCCTATTGGTCACCACAGATACGCAGTATTTT. Its translation: CASSPLLVTTDTQYF.

This sequence joins TRBV29-1 and TRBJ1-1; no firm D call. V was cut by 5 bases and J by 8 bases, with 12 bases left in between. Germline V gives CDR1 SQVTM, CDR2 ANQGSEA. The CDR3 covers 11 residues. The CDR3 reads CSVYRGSEAFF. The CDR3 DNA reads TGCAGCGTTTACCGAGGTTCCGAAGCTTTCTTT.

This clonotype was seen repeatedly, ten times or more. The chain is built from TRBV20-1 and TRBJ2-3; D is uncertain. CDR3 length equals 14 residues. Between the trimmed V and J ends, which lost 3 bases and 0 bases, there was a span of 10 bases. The germline CDR1 and CDR2 sequences are DFQATT and SNEGSKA (reference sequence). CDR3 sequence (DNA): TGCAGTGCTAGTAGAACAACTAGCACAGATACGCAGTATTTT. It is translated as CSASRTTSTDTQYF.